This TCR beta chain was sequenced during a study of shared clonotypes between healthy human individuals. Points from the study as a whole: Blood alone was sampled, and tissue repertoires likely differ. Clonotypes not shared had lower generation probabilities than those common to all four donors.

Sequencing was at deep level. Measured with immunoSEQ multiplex PCR; TCRdb has only the in-frame clones, and not every one. This sample carries about 2.4 million clones, roughly 93% of them seen once, and the ten largest clones take 0.36%. The CDR3 extends over 16 amino acids. CDR1 and CDR2 from the germline V gene are LNHNV and YYDKDF (reference sequence). The J segment lost 6 bases and the V segment lost 2 bases, leaving 7 bases of the junction unmatched. Turning to this clone: Its antigen is not known.

Material for sequencing was naive CD4+ T cells from PBMCs. Subset: CD45RA+ positively selected. The chain has TRBV15 and TRBJ2-1; 10 bases match TRBD1. This clonotype was obtained from a man aged 18 to 30 in good health. Some clones in this sample may be carry-over from other donors' samples. CDR3 residues: CATSRTTRTGGNEQFF. DNA for the CDR3: TGTGCCACCAGCAGAACCACTCGGACAGGGGGCAATGAGCAGTTCTTC.